This T cell receptor (beta chain) was identified during a study of CD8 T cells in Susac syndrome. An amount of RNA that ranged from roughly 0.45 to 1 ug was reverse transcribed with random hexamers. immunoSEQ multiplex PCR amplified TCR beta CDR3 across 54 Vbeta, 13 Jbeta. TCRdb processed the immunoSEQ multiplex PCR reads anew with MiXCR; each CDR3 protein has one entry. The sample includes about 210,000 distinct CDR3 sequences, 90% to 95% of them seen just once. TCR beta sequences were obtained from blood CD8+ and CD4+ T cells. It was healthy donors who served as the controls, matched for age and sex. Isolation of CD8+ and CD4+ T cells was performed negatively, whereas enrichment of TEMRA cells was done by FACS. This TCR was recovered from a human donor in good health. The sequenced sample consisted of CD4+ T cells from PBMCs.

In nucleotides, the CDR3 is TGTGCCAGCAGTTTGGACACTCGGGTTTCACCCCTCCACTTT. This translates into CASSLDTRVSPLHF. This chain joins TRBV27 and TRBJ1-6; tentatively, D is TRBD1 (5 bases). CDR1 MNHEY and CDR2 SMNVEV come from the germline V gene (reference sequence). The CDR3 is 14 amino acids. Trimming took off 3 bases at V and 9 bases at J, with 12 bases between the two ends.